This T cell receptor beta chain was sequenced during a study of blood T cell repertoires in COVID-19 (dated by TCRdb to the early 2020s). A note on the overall study: The collaborator samples originated in the United States, Italy and Spain and spanned the acute and convalescent phases of COVID-19. The prospective study material was composed of cDNA or gDNA derived from T cells, B-cell-depleted T cells, or PBMCs. Deeply sampled blood TCRbeta repertoires from subjects exposed to, actively infected with, or recovered from COVID-19 were included in the dataset. A freely available public database, intended as a resource for researchers studying the immune response to SARS-CoV-2, is where the repertoires were released. The samples were drawn from two sources: the first 160 participants of the ongoing ImmuneRACE study, and 1,000 to 1,500 subjects contributed by 6 global collaborators. A de-identified subject ID, COVID-19 status, age in years and sex were almost always included in the sample metadata. Where available, HLA class I and class II types were taken from metadata supplied by the sample provider and were not determined by assay-based typing.

The immunoSEQ Assay, a bias-controlled multiplex PCR, was used to amplify TCRbeta CDR3 regions from genomic DNA. From the authors' description of their analysis: Within the assay, amplification of reference gene primers was used to estimate how many nucleated cells each sample contained. To quantify the absolute abundance of each unique TCRbeta CDR3 rearrangement, sequence reads were collapsed and filtered. For each sample, productive Simpson clonality was calculated as the square root of Simpson's diversity index across productive rearrangements. TCRdb took over this immuneACCESS table, retaining in-frame rearrangements with V and J assigned. Such tables are incomplete; in checked studies, under half of the missing clones stem from an unresolved V gene, and the remainder is unexplained. V, J and clone size derive from that table, while D and trimming were established from the DNA sequence. Across this sample there are roughly 40,000 clones, with around 90% seen only once. About 0.4% of the sample is in the top ten clones.

Broader findings and caveats from the paper: How much clinical and demographic metadata was included differed by source and by participant, and the metadata was provided uncurated.

One collaborating source in Seattle enrolled patients while the patients were actively infected and followed the patients over time throughout the course of disease. The collaborating institutions used their own protocols to collect whole blood in K2EDTA tubes. Collaborator samples were shipped for TCRbeta analysis as frozen whole blood, isolated PBMCs, or DNA extracted from either sample type. Details on this clone: Its antigen is currently not known. Nothing much larger sits one base from this clone, and base qualities are not available.

The germline V gene supplies CDR1 ENHRY and CDR2 SYGVKD. Compared with germline, V lacks 7 bases and J lacks 2 bases; bases without a gene match: 6. Inclusive of the bounding cysteine and phenylalanine, the CDR3 is 15 residues long. Of all the DNA, just the CDR3 is kept, 45 bases in frame from base 1. Sequencing input: peripheral blood. The rearranged segments are TRBV10-3 and TRBJ2-7; TRBD2 fits 12 bases in the junction. The receptor was isolated from a middle-aged man with COVID-19, enrolled during active disease. Here the CDR3 is given as CAITIGLAGPYEQYF. The nucleotides are TGTGCCATCACCATCGGACTAGCGGGACCCTACGAGCAGTACTTC.